Presented here are 9 T cell receptor beta chains from one specimen sequenced in a study of blood T cells in healthy people across ages. A second PCR, run for roughly 7 to 11 cycles, used a sample-barcoded 5' primer plus a J-beta primer mix. MiXCR, run by TCRdb on the 5' RACE reads, gives a single entry per CDR3 protein. The sample yields 1.5 million to 2 million distinct CDR3 sequences, about 28% seen once. The source material was blood. These receptors were taken from a young woman in good health.

This chain joins TRBV6-6 and TRBJ2-5; 7 bases map to TRBD1. J was trimmed by 2 bases and V by 5 bases; bases with no gene match: 11. Germline V CDR1 and CDR2: MNHNY, SVGAGI (reference sequence). The CDR3 has 16 residues. The CDR3 DNA reads TGTGCCAGCAGTGATTCTCGCAGGGGGTGGCAAGAGACCCAGTACTTC. As protein: CASSDSRRGWQETQYF.

Comments on this clonotype: One end of the junction fails to match germline, which may point to a read error. The chain employs TRBV9 and TRBJ2-1; D not resolved. The germline gives CDR1 SGDLS, CDR2 YYNGEE. The CDR3 has 12 amino acids. CDR3 loop: CASSLDVNGQFF. The DNA of the CDR3 is TGTGCCAGCAGCCTCGACGTCAATGGGCAGTTCTTC.

V is TRBV7-9 and J is TRBJ2-3, with TRBD1 matching 8 bases. The junction had 5 bases not matched to a gene; V was cut back by 4 bases and J by 11 bases. The CDR3 has 12 amino acids. Germline V gene sequence: CDR1 SEHNR, CDR2 FQNEAQ (reference sequence). The CDR3 nucleotides are TGTGCCAGCAGCTCGGGACAGGTTAAGCAGTATTTT. It translates to CASSSGQVKQYF. The full variable domain, with the rest looked up from reference TRBV7-9 and TRBJ2-3, is DTGVSQNPRHKITKRGQNVTFRCDPISEHNRLYWYRQTLGQGPEFLTYFQNEAQLEKSRLLSDRFSAERPKGSFSTLEIQRTEQGDSAMYLCASSSGQVKQYFGPGTRLTVL.

There are many counts of this clonotype. The chain links TRBV7-2 to TRBJ2-3; D is uncertain. CDR1 is SGHTA and CDR2 is FQGNSA in the germline V gene. This CDR3 is 13 amino acids long. Between the trimmed V and J ends, which lost 5 bases and 2 bases, there was a span of 8 bases. This CDR3 is CASSLALTDTQYF. The CDR3 DNA follows: TGTGCCAGCAGCCTGGCACTCACAGATACGCAGTATTTT.

This clonotype was recorded a few times. The chain carries TRBV4-1 and TRBJ1-1; D unresolved. Trimming took off 0 bases at V and 0 bases at J, with 11 bases between the two ends. The CDR3 spans 16 residues. Germline CDR1 MGHRA, CDR2 YSYEKL. DNA of the CDR3: TGCGCCAGCAGCCAAGAGACATCTCTCATGAACACTGAAGCTTTCTTT. As protein: CASSQETSLMNTEAFF.

In regard to this clonotype: One base away lies a much larger clone, so this may be a sequencing read error. The chain recombines TRBV7-6 with TRBJ2-1; TRBD2 matches at 8 bases. Germline lookup yields CDR1 SGHVS and CDR2 FNYEAQ. The CDR3 has 14 amino acids. CDR3 bases: TGTGTCAGCAGCCTAACTAGCGGTCCCAATGAGCAGTTCTTC. It translates to CVSSLTSGPNEQFF.

Only a few counts were recorded for this clonotype. J is TRBJ2-7 and V is TRBV7-2, with TRBD1 matching over 10 bases. With 6 bases clipped from V and 5 bases from J, the junction kept 7 bases outside the gene matches. There are 14 residues in the CDR3. Germline V gene data show CDR1 as SGHTA and CDR2 as FQGNSA. Written as DNA, the CDR3 is TGTGCCAGCAGGTTGGACAGGGGGATCCACGAGCAGTACTTC. Protein product: CASRLDRGIHEQYF.

This clonotype was counted only a few times. The chain combines TRBV12-3 or TRBV12-4 with TRBJ1-3, with TRBD1 matching over 9 bases. Trimming at V came to 6 bases and at J to 3 bases, leaving 6 bases not matched to a gene. The CDR3 is made up of 15 amino acids. CDR3 nucleotides: TGTGCCAGCAGAGTACAGGGGGCACTTGGAAACACCATATATTTT. It specifies CASRVQGALGNTIYF.

The chain recombines TRBV3-1 with TRBJ2-5; D may be TRBD1 (7 bases). The V end was cut by 1 base, the J end by 11 bases, with 20 bases between. This CDR3 region has 15 residues. CDR1 is LGHDT and CDR2 is YNNKEL in the germline V gene (reference sequence). The chain's CDR3 is CASSQGRSGGTEQYF. For the CDR3, the DNA is TGTGCCAGCAGCCAAGGCCGGTCAGGGGGGACTGAGCAGTACTTC.